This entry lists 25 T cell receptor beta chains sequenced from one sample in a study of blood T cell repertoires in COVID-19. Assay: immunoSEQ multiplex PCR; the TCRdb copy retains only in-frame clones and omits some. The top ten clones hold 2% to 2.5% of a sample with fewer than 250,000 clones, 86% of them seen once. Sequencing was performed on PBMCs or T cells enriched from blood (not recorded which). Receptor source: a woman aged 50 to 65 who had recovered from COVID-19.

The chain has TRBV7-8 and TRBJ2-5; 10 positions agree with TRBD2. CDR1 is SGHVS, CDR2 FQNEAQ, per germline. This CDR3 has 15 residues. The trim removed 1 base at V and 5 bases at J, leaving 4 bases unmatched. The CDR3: CASSLGLAGTETQYF. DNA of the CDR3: TGTGCCAGCAGCTTAGGACTAGCGGGTACGGAGACCCAGTACTTC.

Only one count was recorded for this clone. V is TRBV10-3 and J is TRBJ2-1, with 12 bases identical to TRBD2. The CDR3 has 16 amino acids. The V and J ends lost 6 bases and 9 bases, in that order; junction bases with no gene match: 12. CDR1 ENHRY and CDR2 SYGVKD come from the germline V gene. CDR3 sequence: CAIRDSTSGSGVEQFF. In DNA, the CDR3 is TGTGCCATCAGGGACTCGACTAGCGGGAGCGGGGTTGAGCAGTTCTTC.

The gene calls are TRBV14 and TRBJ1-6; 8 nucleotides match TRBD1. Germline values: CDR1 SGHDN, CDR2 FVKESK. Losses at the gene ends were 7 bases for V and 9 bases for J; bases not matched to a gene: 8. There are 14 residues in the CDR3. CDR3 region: CASIHRQGSSPLHF. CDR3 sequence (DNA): TGTGCCAGCATCCACAGACAGGGGAGTTCACCCCTCCACTTT.

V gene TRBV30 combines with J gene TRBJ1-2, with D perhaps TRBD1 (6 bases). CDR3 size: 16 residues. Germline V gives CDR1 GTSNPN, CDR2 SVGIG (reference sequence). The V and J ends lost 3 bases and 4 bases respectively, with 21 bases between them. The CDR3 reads CAWRPRTVWEGYGYTF. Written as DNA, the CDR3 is TGTGCCTGGAGACCTCGGACAGTTTGGGAGGGCTATGGCTACACCTTC.

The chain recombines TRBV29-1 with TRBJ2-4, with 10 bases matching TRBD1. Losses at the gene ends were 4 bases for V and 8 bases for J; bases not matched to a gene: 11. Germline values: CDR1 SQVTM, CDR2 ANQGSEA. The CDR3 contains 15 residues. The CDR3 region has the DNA TGCAGCGTTGGCACCGGGACAGGGGAAGCGGACATTCAGTACTTC. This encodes CSVGTGTGEADIQYF.

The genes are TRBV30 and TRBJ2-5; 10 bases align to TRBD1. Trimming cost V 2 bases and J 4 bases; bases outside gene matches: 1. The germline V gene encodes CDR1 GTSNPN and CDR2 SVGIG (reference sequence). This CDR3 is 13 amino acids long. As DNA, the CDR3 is TGTGCCTGGAGTAGGGACAGGGGAGAGACCCAGTACTTC. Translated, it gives CAWSRDRGETQYF.

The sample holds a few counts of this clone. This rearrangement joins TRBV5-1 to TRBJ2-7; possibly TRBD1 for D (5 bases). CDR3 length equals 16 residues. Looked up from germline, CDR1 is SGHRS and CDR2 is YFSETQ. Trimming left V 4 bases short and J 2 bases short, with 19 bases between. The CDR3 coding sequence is TGCGCCAGCAGCCCGCGAAGTAGGACACAGACCTACGAGCAGTACTTC. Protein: CASSPRSRTQTYEQYF.

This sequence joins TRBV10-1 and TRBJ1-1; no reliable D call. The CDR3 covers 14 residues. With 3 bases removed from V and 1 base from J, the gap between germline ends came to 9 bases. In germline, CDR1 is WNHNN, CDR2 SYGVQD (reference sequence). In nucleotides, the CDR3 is TGCGCCAGCAGTGAACCCCCAGGGAACACTGAAGCTTTCTTT. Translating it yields CASSEPPGNTEAFF.

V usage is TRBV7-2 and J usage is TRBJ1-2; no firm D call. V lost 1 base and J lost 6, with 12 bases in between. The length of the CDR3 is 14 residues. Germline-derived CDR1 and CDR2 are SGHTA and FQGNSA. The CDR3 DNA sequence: TGTGCCAGCAGCTTAGGCCGACATTCTAATGGCTACACCTTC. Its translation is CASSLGRHSNGYTF.

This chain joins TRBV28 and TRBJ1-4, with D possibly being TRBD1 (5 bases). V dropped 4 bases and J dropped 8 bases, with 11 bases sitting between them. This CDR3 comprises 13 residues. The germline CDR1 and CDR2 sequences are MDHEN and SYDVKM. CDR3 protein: CASSSPGFEKLFF. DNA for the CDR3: TGTGCCAGCAGTTCGCCAGGGTTCGAAAAACTGTTTTTT.

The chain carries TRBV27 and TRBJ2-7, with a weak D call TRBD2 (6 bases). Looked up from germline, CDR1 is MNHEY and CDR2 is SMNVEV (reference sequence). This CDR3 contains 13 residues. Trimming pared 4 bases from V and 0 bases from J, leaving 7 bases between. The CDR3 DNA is TGTGCCAGCAGTTGGAGGGGCTCCTACGAGCAGTACTTC. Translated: CASSWRGSYEQYF.

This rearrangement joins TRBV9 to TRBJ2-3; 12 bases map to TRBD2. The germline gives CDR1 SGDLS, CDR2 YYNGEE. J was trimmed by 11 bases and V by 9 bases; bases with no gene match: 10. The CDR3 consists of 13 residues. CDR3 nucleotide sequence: TGTGCCAACACCGCTAGCGGGGGGGGAAAGCAGTATTTT. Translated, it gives CANTASGGGKQYF.

The CDR3 loop reads CASSYDSPSSYEQYF. CDR3 DNA sequence: TGTGCCAGCAGTTACGACAGTCCTAGCTCCTACGAGCAGTACTTC. The rearrangement uses TRBV6-2 or TRBV6-3 and TRBJ2-7; TRBD1 is a possible D gene (5 bases). Deletions cut 2 bases from V and 0 bases from J, with 11 bases between. The CDR3 consists of 15 residues. Germline CDR1 reads MNHEY; CDR2 reads SVGEGT.

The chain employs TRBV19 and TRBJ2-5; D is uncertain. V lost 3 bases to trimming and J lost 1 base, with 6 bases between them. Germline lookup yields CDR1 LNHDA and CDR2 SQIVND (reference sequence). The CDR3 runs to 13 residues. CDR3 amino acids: CASSIQVQETQYF. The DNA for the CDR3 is TGTGCCAGTAGTATCCAGGTCCAAGAGACCCAGTACTTC.

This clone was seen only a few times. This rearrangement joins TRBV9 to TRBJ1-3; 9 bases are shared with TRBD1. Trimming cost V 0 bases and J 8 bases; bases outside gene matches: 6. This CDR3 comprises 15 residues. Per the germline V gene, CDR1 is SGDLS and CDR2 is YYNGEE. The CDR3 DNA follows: TGTGCCAGCAGCGTAGGACCGGACAGGGGACACACCATATATTTT. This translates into CASSVGPDRGHTIYF.

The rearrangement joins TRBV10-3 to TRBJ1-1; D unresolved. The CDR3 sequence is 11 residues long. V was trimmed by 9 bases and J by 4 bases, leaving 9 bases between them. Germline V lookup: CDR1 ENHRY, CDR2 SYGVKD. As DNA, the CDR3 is TGTGCCATTTCGGAGCTCACTGAAGCTTTCTTT. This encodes CAISELTEAFF.

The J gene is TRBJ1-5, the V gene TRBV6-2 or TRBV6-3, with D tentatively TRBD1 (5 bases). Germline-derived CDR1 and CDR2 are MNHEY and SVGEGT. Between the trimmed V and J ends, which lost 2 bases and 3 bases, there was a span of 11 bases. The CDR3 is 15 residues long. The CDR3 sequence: CASSYVAGPNQPQHF. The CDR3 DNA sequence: TGTGCCAGCAGTTACGTGGCAGGGCCCAATCAGCCCCAGCATTTT.

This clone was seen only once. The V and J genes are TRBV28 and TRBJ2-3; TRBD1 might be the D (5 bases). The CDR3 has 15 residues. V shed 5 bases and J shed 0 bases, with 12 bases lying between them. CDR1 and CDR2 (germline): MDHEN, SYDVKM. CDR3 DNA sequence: TGTGCCAGCAGTCTGGGCGGACACAGCACAGATACGCAGTATTTT. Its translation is CASSLGGHSTDTQYF.

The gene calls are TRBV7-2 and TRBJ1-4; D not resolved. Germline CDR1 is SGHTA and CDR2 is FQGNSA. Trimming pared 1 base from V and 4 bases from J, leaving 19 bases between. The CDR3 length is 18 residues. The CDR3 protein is CASSLGGLAMRYNEKLFF. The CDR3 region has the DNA TGTGCCAGCAGCTTAGGTGGCTTGGCAATGAGGTATAATGAAAAACTGTTTTTT.

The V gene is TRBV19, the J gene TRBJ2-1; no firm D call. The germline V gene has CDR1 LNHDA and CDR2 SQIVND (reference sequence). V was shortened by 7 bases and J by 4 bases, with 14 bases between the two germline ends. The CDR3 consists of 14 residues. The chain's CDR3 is CASIGPPWYNEQFF. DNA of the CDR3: TGTGCCAGTATTGGGCCCCCATGGTACAATGAGCAGTTCTTC.

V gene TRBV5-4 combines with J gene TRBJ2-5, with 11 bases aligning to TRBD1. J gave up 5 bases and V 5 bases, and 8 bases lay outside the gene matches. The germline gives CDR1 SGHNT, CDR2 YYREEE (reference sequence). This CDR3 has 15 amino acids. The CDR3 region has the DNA TGTGCCAGCAGGCTAATGGGACAGGGGGAGGAGACCCAGTACTTC. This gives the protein CASRLMGQGEETQYF.

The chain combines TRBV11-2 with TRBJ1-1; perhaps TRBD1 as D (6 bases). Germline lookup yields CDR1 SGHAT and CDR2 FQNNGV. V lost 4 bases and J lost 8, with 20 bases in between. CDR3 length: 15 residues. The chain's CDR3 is CASSSLRGRRGEAFF. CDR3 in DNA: TGTGCCAGCAGCTCCCTCCGGGGCAGAAGGGGGGAAGCTTTCTTT.

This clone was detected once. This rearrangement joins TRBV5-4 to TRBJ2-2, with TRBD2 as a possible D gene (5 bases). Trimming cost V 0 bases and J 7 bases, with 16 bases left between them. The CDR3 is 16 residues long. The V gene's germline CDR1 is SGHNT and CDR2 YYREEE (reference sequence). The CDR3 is CASSLGTGRRSGELFF. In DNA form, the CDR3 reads TGTGCCAGCAGCTTGGGGACGGGAAGACGGAGCGGGGAGCTGTTTTTT.

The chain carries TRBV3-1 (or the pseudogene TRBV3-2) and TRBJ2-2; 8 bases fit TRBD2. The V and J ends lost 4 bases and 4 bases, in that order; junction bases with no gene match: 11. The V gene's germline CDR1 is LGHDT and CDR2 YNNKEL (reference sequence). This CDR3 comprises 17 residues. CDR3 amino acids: CASSPRGLVRSTGELFF. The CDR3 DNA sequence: TGTGCCAGCAGCCCCCGGGGACTAGTCAGGAGCACCGGGGAGCTGTTTTTT.

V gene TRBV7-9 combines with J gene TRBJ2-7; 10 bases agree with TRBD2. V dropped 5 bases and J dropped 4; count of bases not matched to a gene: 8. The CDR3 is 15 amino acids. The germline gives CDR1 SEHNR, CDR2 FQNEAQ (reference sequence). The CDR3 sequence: CASSRSASGSYEQYF. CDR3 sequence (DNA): TGTGCCAGCAGCCGTAGTGCTAGCGGGAGTTACGAGCAGTACTTC.